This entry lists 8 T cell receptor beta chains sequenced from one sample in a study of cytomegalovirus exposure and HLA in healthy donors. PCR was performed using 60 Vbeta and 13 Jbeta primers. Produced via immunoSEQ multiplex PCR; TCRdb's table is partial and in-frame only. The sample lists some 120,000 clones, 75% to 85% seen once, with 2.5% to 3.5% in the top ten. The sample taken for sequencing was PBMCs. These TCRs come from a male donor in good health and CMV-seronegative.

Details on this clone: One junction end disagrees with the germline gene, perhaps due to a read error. The CDR3 protein is CASRGTGENAEAFF. The CDR3 DNA reads TGTGCCAGCAGGGGGACGGGGGAGAACGCTGAAGCTTTCTTT. This chain uses TRBV9 with TRBJ1-1; tentatively, D is TRBD1 (5 bases). There are 14 residues in the CDR3. Germline CDR1 is SGDLS and CDR2 is YYNGEE. The whole variable domain, filled in from reference TRBV9 and TRBJ1-1, reads DSGVTQTPKHLITATGQRVTLRCSPRSGDLSVYWYQQSLDQGLQFLIQYYNGEERAKGNILERFSAQQFPDLHSELNLSSLELGDSALYFCASRGTGENAEAFFGQGTRLTVV.

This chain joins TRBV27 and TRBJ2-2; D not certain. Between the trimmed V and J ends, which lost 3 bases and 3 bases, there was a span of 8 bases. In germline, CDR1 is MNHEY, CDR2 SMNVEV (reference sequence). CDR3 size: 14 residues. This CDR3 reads CASSLSRHTGELFF. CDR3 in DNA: TGTGCCAGCAGTTTGTCCAGGCACACCGGGGAGCTGTTTTTT.

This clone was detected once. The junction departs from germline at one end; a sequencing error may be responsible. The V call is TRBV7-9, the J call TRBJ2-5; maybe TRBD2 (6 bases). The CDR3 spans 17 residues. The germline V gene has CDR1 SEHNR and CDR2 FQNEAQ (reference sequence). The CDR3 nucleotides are TGTTCCAGCAGCTCAAACCGGGACTGGCCCATCCAAGAGACCCAGTACTTC. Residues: CSSSSNRDWPIQETQYF.

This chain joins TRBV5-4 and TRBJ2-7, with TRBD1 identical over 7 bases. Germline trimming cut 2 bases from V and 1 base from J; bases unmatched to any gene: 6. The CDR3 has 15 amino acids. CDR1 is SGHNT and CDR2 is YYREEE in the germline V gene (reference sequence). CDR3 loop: CASSFLRQGSYEQYF. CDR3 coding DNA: TGTGCCAGCAGCTTTCTTAGACAGGGTTCCTACGAGCAGTACTTC.

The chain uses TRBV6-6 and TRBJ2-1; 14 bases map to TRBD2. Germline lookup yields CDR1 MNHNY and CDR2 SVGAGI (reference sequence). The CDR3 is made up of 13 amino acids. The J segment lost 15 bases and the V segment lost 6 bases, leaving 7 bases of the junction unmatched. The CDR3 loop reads CASSNGLAGGLFF. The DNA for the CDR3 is TGTGCCAGCAGCAATGGACTAGCGGGAGGACTGTTCTTC.

In nucleotides, the CDR3 is TGTGCCAGCCAGTGGGACAGGGGTGCCGGGGAGCTGTTTTTT. Translated, it gives CASQWDRGAGELFF. The chain is built from TRBV2 and TRBJ2-2; the match to TRBD1 covers 10 bases. The CDR3 sequence is 14 residues long. V trimming: 8 bases; J trimming: 6 bases; junction bases outside the gene matches: 6. The V gene's germline CDR1 is SNHLY and CDR2 FYNNEI.

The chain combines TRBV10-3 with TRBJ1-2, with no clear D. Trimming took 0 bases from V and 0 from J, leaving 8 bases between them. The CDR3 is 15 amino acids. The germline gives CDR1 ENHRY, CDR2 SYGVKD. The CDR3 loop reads CAISESTVTNYGYTF. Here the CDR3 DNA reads TGTGCCATCAGTGAGTCTACAGTAACTAACTATGGCTACACCTTC.

DNA of the CDR3: TGTGCCATCAGCGACAGGGGGACCACAGATACGCAGTATTTT. Amino acids: CAISDRGTTDTQYF. The rearrangement links TRBV10-3 to TRBJ2-3; 9 positions match TRBD1. This CDR3 contains 14 residues. CDR1 is ENHRY and CDR2 is SYGVKD in the germline V gene. V shed 6 bases, J shed 2 bases, and the junction held 3 bases outside the gene matches.